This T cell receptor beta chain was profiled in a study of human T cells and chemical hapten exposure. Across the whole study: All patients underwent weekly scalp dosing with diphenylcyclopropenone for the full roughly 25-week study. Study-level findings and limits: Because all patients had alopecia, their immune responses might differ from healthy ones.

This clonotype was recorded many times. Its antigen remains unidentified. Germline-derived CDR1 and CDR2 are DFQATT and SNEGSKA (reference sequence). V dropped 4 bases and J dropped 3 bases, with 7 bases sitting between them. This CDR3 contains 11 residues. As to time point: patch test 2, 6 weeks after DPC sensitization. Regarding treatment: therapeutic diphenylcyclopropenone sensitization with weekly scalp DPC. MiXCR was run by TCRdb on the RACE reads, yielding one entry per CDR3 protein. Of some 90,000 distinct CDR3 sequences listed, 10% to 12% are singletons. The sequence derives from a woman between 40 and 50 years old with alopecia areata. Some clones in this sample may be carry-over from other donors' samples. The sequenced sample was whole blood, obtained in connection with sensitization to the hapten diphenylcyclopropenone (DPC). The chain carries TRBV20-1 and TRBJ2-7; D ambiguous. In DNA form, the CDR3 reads TGCAGTGCTAAGGGCAACTACGAGCAGTACTTC. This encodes CSAKGNYEQYF.